The sequence of this T cell receptor beta chain was determined in a study of T cell responses to AZD1222 COVID-19 vaccine. Data came from immunoSEQ multiplex PCR; TCRdb stores just in-frame clones and leaves some out. Among 150,000 to 200,000 clones listed, around 88% were seen once. This TCR was sampled from an adult who received the AZD1222 COVID-19 vaccine. The source material was peripheral blood, sampled 28 days after the second AZD1222 dose.

The CDR3 nucleotides are TGTGCCAGCAGGGCCAGACAGGGGGGCGATGAAAAACTGTTTTTT. This gives the protein CASRARQGGDEKLFF. This chain links TRBV28 with TRBJ1-4, with 9 bases matching TRBD1. The V gene end was trimmed by 6 bases and the J gene end by 6 bases; junction bases not matched to a gene: 8. CDR3 length: 15 amino acids. Germline V gene data show CDR1 as MDHEN and CDR2 as SYDVKM.